Included here is one T cell receptor beta chain sequence, with context. Its antigen is undetermined. Germline CDR1 and CDR2: LGHNA and YSLEER. V was pared by 0 bases and J by 3 bases, with 10 bases of the junction left unmatched. The CDR3 contains 18 residues. The sample comes from a study of T cells in Graves' hyperthyroidism and ophthalmopathy. Each person with ophthalmopathy scored at least 3 on the Clinical Activity Score, reached NOSPECS grade 4 or higher, and had been ill under 3 months. Study conclusions and caveats: Ophthalmopathy got predicted by the model a median about 6.5 months before its onset. In blood, most of the thyroid clonotypes expanded above 0.001 were also present. Stable hyperthyroidism was told apart from ophthalmopathy by a model built on 13 V-J features.

RNA transcripts served as the template for amplifying TCR beta CDR3 regions. The HTBI primer set served for first-round RT-PCR of the TCR CDR3. TCRdb reprocessed the multiplex PCR reads via MiXCR and lists one record per CDR3 protein. This table has 450,000 to 650,000 distinct CDR3 sequences, around 14% appearing once. The clonotype was recovered from a woman between 18 and 30 years old with Graves' ophthalmopathy. The rearrangement links TRBV4-3 to TRBJ2-2, with 7 bases lining up with TRBD1. Sequencing input: blood. CDR3 sequence (DNA): TGCGCCAGCAGCCAAGATATACCGAGACAGGGTGACACCGGGGAGCTGTTTTTT. It specifies CASSQDIPRQGDTGELFF.